The 31 T cell receptor beta chains given below trace back to one sample, sequenced in a study of blood T cell repertoires in COVID-19. Here immunoSEQ multiplex PCR was the method, and the copy in TCRdb shows in-frame clones only, minus some. The sample carries hundreds of thousands of clones, just under 90% recorded once. The sequencing input was PBMCs or T cells enriched from blood (not recorded which). These receptors were collected from a woman aged 25-40 years who had recovered from COVID-19.

This CDR3 reads CASSLARNTNSPLHF. The CDR3 DNA reads as TGTGCCAGCAGCTTAGCGAGGAATACAAATTCACCCCTCCACTTT. J is TRBJ1-6 and V is TRBV7-2; no clear D. CDR3 length equals 15 residues. Trimming left V 0 bases short and J 7 bases short, with 10 bases between. Germline assignment: CDR1 SGHTA and CDR2 FQGNSA.

This chain's CDR3 is CASSIGAYNEQFF. DNA of the CDR3: TGTGCCAGTAGTATAGGTGCGTACAATGAGCAGTTCTTC. The chain links TRBV19 to TRBJ2-1; D uncertain. The V end was cut by 1 base, the J end by 4 bases, with 5 bases between. The CDR3 runs to 13 residues. Germline assignment: CDR1 LNHDA and CDR2 SQIVND (reference sequence).

This clone came up once. This sequence joins TRBV6-5 and TRBJ2-4; perhaps TRBD2 as D (6 bases). The CDR3 has 16 amino acids. The V gene's germline CDR1 is MNHEY and CDR2 SVGAGI. Trimming took 2 bases from V and 0 from J, leaving 11 bases between them. The chain's CDR3 is CASSYPGELAKNIQYF. The CDR3 DNA is TGTGCCAGCAGTTACCCGGGAGAACTAGCCAAAAACATTCAGTACTTC.

V is TRBV6-2 or TRBV6-3 and J is TRBJ2-1; 9 bases agree with TRBD1. This CDR3 contains 15 residues. Looked up from germline, CDR1 is MNHEY and CDR2 is SVGEGT. Trimming took 2 bases from V and 8 from J; bases not matched to a gene: 7. The CDR3 sequence is CASSYPDRGRDEQFF. Written as DNA, the CDR3 is TGTGCCAGCAGTTACCCGGACAGGGGCCGGGATGAGCAGTTCTTC.

The J gene is TRBJ2-2, the V gene TRBV2; D call uncertain. Per the germline V gene, CDR1 is SNHLY and CDR2 is FYNNEI. Trimming took 1 base from V and 1 from J, leaving 4 bases between them. This CDR3 region has 14 residues. The CDR3 DNA follows: TGTGCCAGCAGTGAAGAGCGGAACACCGGGGAGCTGTTTTTT. Its translation is CASSEERNTGELFF. The entire variable domain, with the rest obtained from reference TRBV2 and TRBJ2-2, is as follows: EPEVTQTPSHQVTQMGQEVILRCVPISNHLYFYWYRQILGQKVEFLVSFYNNEISEKSEIFDDQFSVERPDGSNFTLKIRSTKLEDSAMYFCASSEERNTGELFFGEGSRLTVL.

This chain links TRBV27 with TRBJ1-2, with D maybe TRBD1 (5 bases). Looked up from germline, CDR1 is MNHEY and CDR2 is SMNVEV (reference sequence). Trimming took off 3 bases at V and 4 bases at J, with 12 bases between the two ends. This CDR3 is 14 amino acids long. The CDR3 DNA follows: TGTGCCAGCAGTTTTTATGGGACTACCTATGGCTACACCTTC. This sequence encodes CASSFYGTTYGYTF.

This sequence joins TRBV6-5 and TRBJ2-7; D possibly corresponds to TRBD2 (6 bases). The germline V gene has CDR1 MNHEY and CDR2 SVGAGI. V was cut by 6 bases and J by 2 bases, with 11 bases left in between. The CDR3 runs 13 residues. In nucleotides, the CDR3 is TGTGCCAGCAGAGCACTAGCTACCTACGAGCAGTACTTC. Amino acids: CASRALATYEQYF.

The rearrangement uses TRBV6-5 and TRBJ1-3; a weak D match, TRBD1 (5 bases). Trimming cost V 0 bases and J 1 base, with 10 bases left between them. Germline-derived CDR1 and CDR2 are MNHEY and SVGAGI. The CDR3 has 16 amino acids. The CDR3 DNA follows: TGTGCCAGCAGTTACTCATCGGGGGAGTCTGGAAACACCATATATTTT. This gives the protein CASSYSSGESGNTIYF.

This clone was recorded once. The sample has other DNA sequences that encode this CDR3 too. V and J are TRBV27 and TRBJ2-3; 8 nucleotides agree with TRBD1. This CDR3 region has 16 residues. Losses at the gene ends were 3 bases for V and 4 bases for J; bases not matched to a gene: 9. Germline assignment: CDR1 MNHEY and CDR2 SMNVEV (reference sequence). The CDR3 nucleotides read TGTGCCAGCAGTTTTCCCGGACAGGGTAGGCCAGATACGCAGTATTTT. The encoded protein is CASSFPGQGRPDTQYF.

V is TRBV5-8 and J is TRBJ2-1, with TRBD2 matching 7 bases. The trim removed 3 bases at V and 4 bases at J, leaving 7 bases unmatched. The germline V gene encodes CDR1 SGHTS and CDR2 YDEGEE. The CDR3 sequence is 15 residues long. CDR3 sequence (DNA): TGTGCCAGCAGCTCCGGGGAGGGATTTTACAATGAGCAGTTCTTC. The encoded protein is CASSSGEGFYNEQFF.

V gene TRBV9 combines with J gene TRBJ1-3; D gene unclear. CDR3 length: 17 amino acids. The germline V gene has CDR1 SGDLS and CDR2 YYNGEE. The V end was cut by 0 bases, the J end by 0 bases, with 13 bases between. In DNA form, the CDR3 reads TGTGCCAGCAGCGTAGGAGGCCTCCTTAGCTCTGGAAACACCATATATTTT. Protein sequence: CASSVGGLLSSGNTIYF.

This chain joins TRBV7-6 and TRBJ1-4; D is undetermined. Germline V gene sequence: CDR1 SGHVS, CDR2 FNYEAQ. V lost 5 bases, J lost 0 bases, and 16 bases lay in between. CDR3 length: 17 residues. CDR3 region: CASSPRGSLSTNEKLFF. CDR3 nucleotide sequence: TGTGCCAGCAGCCCTCGAGGCAGTCTCTCAACTAATGAAAAACTGTTTTTT.

In the case of this clone: Germline is not matched at one junction end, which may reflect a read error. CDR3 bases: TGTGCCGGCAGCGTTTCACGCGCAGAGACCCAGTACTTC. Translating it yields CAGSVSRAETQYF. V usage is TRBV6-5 and J usage is TRBJ2-5; D unclear. The CDR3 covers 13 residues. The germline CDR1 and CDR2 sequences are MNHEY and SVGAGI.

The chain employs TRBV4-1 and TRBJ2-2; TRBD2 is a possible D gene (5 bases). Trimming removed 0 bases at V and 4 bases at J, with 12 bases between. The germline CDR1 and CDR2 sequences are MGHRA and YSYEKL. There are 16 residues in the CDR3. CDR3 DNA: TGCGCCAGCAGCCAAGAATCCGGTGCGGGCACCGGGGAGCTGTTTTTT. As protein: CASSQESGAGTGELFF.

The chain uses TRBV10-3 and TRBJ1-1, with 9 positions matching TRBD1. J gave up 2 bases and V 4 bases, and 2 bases lay outside the gene matches. Germline CDR1 reads ENHRY; CDR2 reads SYGVKD. The CDR3 length is 14 residues. This chain's CDR3 is CAISGDRVNTEAFF. The CDR3 DNA sequence: TGTGCCATCAGTGGGGACAGGGTTAACACTGAAGCTTTCTTT.

V is TRBV5-1 and J is TRBJ2-6; D might be TRBD2 (5 bases). The CDR3 loop spans 17 amino acids. V was clipped by 3 bases and J by 0 bases, with 13 bases between them. Germline CDR1 is SGHRS and CDR2 is YFSETQ. CDR3 nucleotide sequence: TGCGCCAGCAGCTGGAGGTTACTGGGCTCTGGGGCCAACGTCCTGACTTTC. This sequence encodes CASSWRLLGSGANVLTF.

CDR3 protein: CASSLVGTGEEKLFF. The CDR3 DNA sequence: TGTGCCAGCAGCTTAGTTGGGACAGGGGAAGAAAAACTGTTTTTT. The chain is built from TRBV7-9 and TRBJ1-4; 10 bases agree with TRBD1. Trimming took 1 base from V and 8 from J; bases not matched to a gene: 4. CDR1 is SEHNR and CDR2 is FQNEAQ in the germline V gene (reference sequence). CDR3 length: 15 amino acids.

This clone appeared once. The V gene is TRBV4-2, the J gene TRBJ2-3, with unresolved D. Germline lookup yields CDR1 LGHNA and CDR2 YNFKEQ. The CDR3 is 14 residues long. V lost 2 bases, J lost 0 bases, and 6 bases lay in between. The DNA for the CDR3 is TGTGCCAGCAGCCAATCGGGTAGCACAGATACGCAGTATTTT. This encodes CASSQSGSTDTQYF.

V usage is TRBV19 and J usage is TRBJ2-7; perhaps TRBD2 as D (6 bases). Germline V lookup: CDR1 LNHDA, CDR2 SQIVND (reference sequence). V was clipped by 5 bases and J by 2 bases, with 16 bases between them. The CDR3 spans 15 residues. The CDR3 is CASSLAGLTTYEQYF. In nucleotides, the CDR3 is TGTGCCAGTAGTCTGGCGGGACTGACGACCTACGAGCAGTACTTC.

The chain carries TRBV11-3 and TRBJ2-1, with D possibly being TRBD2 (6 bases). The germline V and J ends were trimmed by 5 bases and 10 bases, with 15 bases remaining between them. Germline lookup yields CDR1 SGHNT and CDR2 YENEEA. The CDR3 extends over 13 amino acids. CDR3 loop: CASSQDAGTEQFF. The CDR3 nucleotides are TGTGCCAGCAGCCAAGATGCGGGAACAGAGCAGTTCTTC.

This chain uses TRBV7-2 with TRBJ2-1; possible D gene TRBD2, 7 bases. V was clipped by 5 bases and J by 15 bases, with 20 bases between them. This CDR3 is 13 amino acids long. Per germline, CDR1 SGHTA and CDR2 FQGNSA. The CDR3 reads CASSTLGGASGFF. The CDR3 DNA reads TGTGCCAGCAGCACCCTTGGGGGGGCCTCGGGGTTCTTC.

The chain combines TRBV4-3 with TRBJ2-7; 11 bases are shared with TRBD2. The CDR3 has 20 residues. Trimming at V came to 0 bases and at J to 1 base, leaving 14 bases not matched to a gene. CDR1 is LGHNA and CDR2 is YSLEER in the germline V gene. The chain's CDR3 is CASSQEISGRGLAESYEQYF. Written as DNA, the CDR3 is TGCGCCAGCAGCCAAGAGATAAGCGGTCGGGGACTAGCGGAGTCCTACGAGCAGTACTTC.

The V and J genes are TRBV9 and TRBJ1-1, with 10 positions matching TRBD1. The CDR3 extends over 17 amino acids. Germline CDR1 SGDLS, CDR2 YYNGEE. Trimming at V came to 4 bases and at J to 0 bases, leaving 9 bases not matched to a gene. This CDR3 reads CASSTGQGRALNTEAFF. The CDR3, as DNA: TGTGCCAGCAGCACGGGACAGGGGAGGGCCTTGAACACTGAAGCTTTCTTT.

The V and J genes are TRBV19 and TRBJ2-6; 9 positions match TRBD1. CDR1 LNHDA and CDR2 SQIVND come from the germline V gene (reference sequence). The CDR3 is 18 amino acids. The junction had 12 bases not matched to a gene; V was cut back by 5 bases and J by 4 bases. This chain's CDR3 is CASSSRLRDRAGANVLTF. DNA of the CDR3: TGTGCCAGTAGTTCTAGACTTCGGGACAGGGCCGGGGCCAACGTCCTGACTTTC.

The V and J genes are TRBV5-1 and TRBJ1-2, with 7 bases fitting TRBD1. The length of the CDR3 is 17 residues. CDR1 and CDR2 from the germline V gene are SGHRS and YFSETQ. With 4 bases clipped from V and 1 base from J, the junction kept 13 bases outside the gene matches. This CDR3 is CASSRGQARLGNYGYTF. DNA for the CDR3: TGCGCCAGCAGCAGAGGACAGGCACGCTTGGGTAACTATGGCTACACCTTC.

The V and J genes are TRBV11-2 and TRBJ2-3; a possible D gene is TRBD1 (5 bases). V was shortened by 2 bases and J by 4 bases, with 10 bases between the two germline ends. The CDR3 consists of 14 residues. CDR1 SGHAT and CDR2 FQNNGV come from the germline V gene. The CDR3 reads CASSLIRGPDTQYF. The CDR3 DNA sequence: TGTGCCAGCAGCTTAATAAGGGGCCCAGATACGCAGTATTTT.

Regarding this clone: An end of the junction differs from the germline gene, which may be a read error. V is TRBV7-7 and J is TRBJ2-5; tentative D call: TRBD2 (5 bases). CDR1 SSHAT and CDR2 FNYEAQ come from the germline V gene (reference sequence). CDR3 length equals 15 residues. CDR3 bases: TGTGCTAGCAGCTTAGCGTTGAGTTTCCAAGAGACCCAGTACTTC. Translating it yields CASSLALSFQETQYF.

The chain employs TRBV15 and TRBJ2-7, with TRBD1 matching over 7 bases. V shed 2 bases, J shed 2 bases, and the junction held 9 bases outside the gene matches. The CDR3 contains 16 residues. Germline V gene data show CDR1 as LNHNV and CDR2 as YYDKDF (reference sequence). CDR3 sequence (DNA): TGTGCCACCAGCAGATACCGGGACAGTAACCCCTACGAGCAGTACTTC. This gives the protein CATSRYRDSNPYEQYF. Based on the CDR3 plus reference TRBV15 and TRBJ2-7, the full variable domain is DAMVIQNPRYQVTQFGKPVTLSCSQTLNHNVMYWYQQKSSQAPKLLFHYYDKDFNNEADTPDNFQSRRPNTSFCFLDIRSPGLGDTAMYLCATSRYRDSNPYEQYFGPGTRLTVT.

This clone showed up just a few times. This chain uses TRBV3-1 (or the pseudogene TRBV3-2) with TRBJ1-5, with D possibly TRBD1 on 6 matching bases. The CDR3 extends over 14 amino acids. Trimming cost V 0 bases and J 10 bases, with 13 bases left between them. Germline lookup yields CDR1 LGHDT and CDR2 YNNKEL (reference sequence). The CDR3 DNA reads as TGTGCCAGCAGCCAAGATAGTGGGGGCCGACCCCAGCATTTT. Translating it yields CASSQDSGGRPQHF.

The chain couples TRBV10-3 to TRBJ2-7, with 13 bases matching TRBD2. Trimming removed 3 bases from V and 4 bases from J; junction bases left unmatched: 6. This CDR3 has 16 amino acids. Germline V gene data show CDR1 as ENHRY and CDR2 as SYGVKD. The CDR3 loop is CAISDPGLAGQYEQYF. The CDR3 DNA reads TGTGCCATCAGTGACCCGGGACTAGCGGGACAATACGAGCAGTACTTC.

The chain couples TRBV5-4 to TRBJ1-1, with D unclear. V was cut by 4 bases and J by 1 base, with 11 bases left in between. CDR3 length: 14 amino acids. From germline, CDR1 is SGHNT and CDR2 YYREEE (reference sequence). In DNA form, the CDR3 reads TGTGCCAGCAGCCCCCGGGAGACGAACACTGAAGCTTTCTTT. Its translation: CASSPRETNTEAFF.